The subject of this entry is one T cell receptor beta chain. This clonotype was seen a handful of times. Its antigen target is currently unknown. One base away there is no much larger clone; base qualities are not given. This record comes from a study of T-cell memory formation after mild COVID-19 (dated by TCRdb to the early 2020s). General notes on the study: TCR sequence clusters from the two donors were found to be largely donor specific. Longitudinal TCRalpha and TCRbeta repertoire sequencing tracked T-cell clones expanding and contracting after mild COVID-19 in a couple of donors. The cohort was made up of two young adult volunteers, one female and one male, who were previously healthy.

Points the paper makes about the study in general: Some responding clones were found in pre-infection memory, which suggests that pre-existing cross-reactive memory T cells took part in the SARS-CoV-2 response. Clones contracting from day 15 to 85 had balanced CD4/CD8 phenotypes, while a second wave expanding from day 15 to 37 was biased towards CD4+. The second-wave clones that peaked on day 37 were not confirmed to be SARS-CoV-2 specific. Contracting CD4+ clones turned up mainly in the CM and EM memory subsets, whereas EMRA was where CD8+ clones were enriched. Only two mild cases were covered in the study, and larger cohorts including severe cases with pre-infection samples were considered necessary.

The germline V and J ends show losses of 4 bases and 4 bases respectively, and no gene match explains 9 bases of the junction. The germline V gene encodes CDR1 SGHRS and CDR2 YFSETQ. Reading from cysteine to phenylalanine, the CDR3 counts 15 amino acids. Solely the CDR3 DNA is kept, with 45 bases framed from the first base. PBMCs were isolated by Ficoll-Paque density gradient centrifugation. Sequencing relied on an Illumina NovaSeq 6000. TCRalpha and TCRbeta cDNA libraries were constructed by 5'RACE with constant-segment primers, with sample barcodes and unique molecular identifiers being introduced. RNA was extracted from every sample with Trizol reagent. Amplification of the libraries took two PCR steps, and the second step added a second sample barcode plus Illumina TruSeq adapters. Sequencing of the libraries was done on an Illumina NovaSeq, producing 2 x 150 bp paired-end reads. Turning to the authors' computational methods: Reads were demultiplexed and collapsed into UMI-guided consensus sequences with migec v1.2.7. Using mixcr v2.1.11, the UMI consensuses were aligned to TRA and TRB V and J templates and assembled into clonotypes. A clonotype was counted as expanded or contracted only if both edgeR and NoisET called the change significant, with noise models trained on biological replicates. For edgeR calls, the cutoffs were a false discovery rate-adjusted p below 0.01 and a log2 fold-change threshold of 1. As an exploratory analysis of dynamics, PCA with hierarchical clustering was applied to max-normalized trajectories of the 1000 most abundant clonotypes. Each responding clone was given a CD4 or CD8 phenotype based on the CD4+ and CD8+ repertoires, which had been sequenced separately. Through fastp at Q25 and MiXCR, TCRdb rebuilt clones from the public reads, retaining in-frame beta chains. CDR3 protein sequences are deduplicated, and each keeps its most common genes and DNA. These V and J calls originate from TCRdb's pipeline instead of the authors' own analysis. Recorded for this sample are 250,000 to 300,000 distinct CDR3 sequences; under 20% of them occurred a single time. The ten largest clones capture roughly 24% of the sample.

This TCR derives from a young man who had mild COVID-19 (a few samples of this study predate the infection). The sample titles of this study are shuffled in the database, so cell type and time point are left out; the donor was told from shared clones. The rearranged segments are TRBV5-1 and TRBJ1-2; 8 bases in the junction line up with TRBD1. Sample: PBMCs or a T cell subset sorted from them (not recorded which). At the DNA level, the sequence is TGCGCCAGCAGCCCCCCGGACAGGGCCTTCTATGGCTACACCTTC. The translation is CASSPPDRAFYGYTF. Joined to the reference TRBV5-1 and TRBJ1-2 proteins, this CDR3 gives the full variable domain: KAGVTQTPRYLIKTRGQQVTLSCSPISGHRSVSWYQQTPGQGLQFLFEYFSETQRNKGNFPGRFSGRQFSNSRSEMNVSTLELGDSALYLCASSPPDRAFYGYTFGSGTRLTVV.